This TCR beta chain was observed in a study of T cells expressing NK-cell markers. Study at large: The study drew TCR beta repertoires from sorted CD3+CD56+NKG2C+, CD3+CD56+NKG2C- and CD3+CD56-NKG2C+ T cells. Overall study findings and caveats: These same clonotypes (in several donors) also led the CD3+CD56-NKG2C+ fraction. HCMV specificity of expanded NKG2C+ T cell clones remained unclear.

CDR1 and CDR2 (germline): KGHSH, LQKENI. This CDR3 is built from 15 residues. Points on this clonotype: The target antigen is unknown.

After re-calling the 5' RACE reads, TCRdb lists one entry per CDR3 protein, DNA absent. Recorded for this sample: roughly 300,000 distinct CDR3 sequences. The TCR was taken from a woman aged 18 to 75 in good health. The chain couples TRBV18 to TRBJ1-2; TCRdb indicates TRBD1, and absent DNA this call remains unverified. Source material: blood T cells: a sorted CD56 or NKG2C T cell subset, CD4+ or CD8+ T cells, or bulk PBMC T cells (not recorded which). The CDR3 loop is CASSPQGAKNYGYTF. Full variable domain (remainder filled in from reference TRBV18 and TRBJ1-2): NAGVMQNPRHLVRRRGQEARLRCSPMKGHSHVYWYRQLPEEGLKFMVYLQKENIIDESGMPKERFSAEFPKEGPSILRIQQVVRGDSAAYFCASSPQGAKNYGYTFGSGTRLTVV.